This entry features one T cell receptor (beta chain) sequence. The antigen is not known. Sequencing used immunoSEQ multiplex PCR; TCRdb keeps in-frame clones, though not all of them. The sample lists 150,000 to 250,000 clones; roughly 84% were seen once. The V segment lost 6 bases and the J segment 2 bases; nucleotides outside the gene matches: 14. Per germline, CDR1 MNHEY and CDR2 SMNVEV (reference sequence). The CDR3 extends over 18 amino acids. The data stem from a study of cytomegalovirus exposure and HLA in healthy donors. Overall study context: A later analysis reported the 100 to 150 validation repertoires used the same platform as the approximately 700 first-cohort repertoires.

Study results and caveats: Using the classifier, cytomegalovirus status was reportedly diagnosed with high specificity and sensitivity.

The V and J genes are TRBV27 and TRBJ2-1; 9 bases match TRBD2. This clonotype originated in a young woman in good health and CMV-seropositive. The sequencing input was PBMCs. CDR3 DNA: TGTGCCAGCAGCTCTGATTCAAGCGGGAGGTCCCCCTACAATGAGCAGTTCTTC. Amino acid sequence: CASSSDSSGRSPYNEQFF.